This is a list of T cell receptor beta chains from one sample in a study of Ad26.COV2.S vaccination and SARS-CoV-2 variants. Clones were read by immunoSEQ multiplex PCR, and TCRdb kept only the in-frame ones, dropping some. The sample consists of about 390,000 clones, about nine tenths of them appearing once. The sample was peripheral blood, taken in a trial of Ad26.COV2.S vaccine versus placebo. These receptors were collected from a person between 18 and 59 years old who received the Ad26.COV2.S COVID-19 vaccine or a placebo. Each CDR3 is given with its conserved first and last residue. D genes are given only for firm matches. Expanded clones are given a class, and other clones once, few, many or no size at all.

d_gene,v_gene,abundance,j_gene,CDR3nt,CDR3aa
.,TRBV6-5,.,TRBJ2-3,TGTGCCAGCAGGGGGGCAAGCACAGATACGCAGTATTTT,CASRGASTDTQYF
.,TRBV5-6,.,TRBJ1-3,TGTGCCAGCAGCTTGGCAGGCCTCTACTCTGGAAACACCATATATTTT,CASSLAGLYSGNTIYF
.,TRBV6-6,few,TRBJ2-2,TGTGCCAGCAGTTACCCCCGCCCGGTGGGGGAGCTGTTTTTT,CASSYPRPVGELFF
.,TRBV3-1/TRBV3-2,.,TRBJ2-5,TGTGCCAGCAGCCTTCGGGGGGCAGGGGCACAAGAGACCCAGTACTTC,CASSLRGAGAQETQYF
.,TRBV5-1,.,TRBJ1-2,TGCGCCAGCAGCTTGGGCGACAGCTCCTATGGCTACACCTTC,CASSLGDSSYGYTF
TRBD1,TRBV27,.,TRBJ2-7,TGTGCCAGCAGTTTAACAGGGGTGGCATACGAGCAGTACTTC,CASSLTGVAYEQYF
.,TRBV5-8,.,TRBJ2-1,TGTGCCAGCAGCTTGCCCCGCTTAAACAATGAGCAGTTCTTC,CASSLPRLNNEQFF
.,TRBV6-6,.,TRBJ1-6,TGTGCCAGCAGTCCGGCGGTCGCCACCCCTGTGGAGTCACCCCTCCACTTT,CASSPAVATPVESPLHF
.,TRBV3-1/TRBV3-2,.,TRBJ1-6,TGTGCCAGCAGCCAAGATGAGGTCTATAATTCACCCCTCCACTTT,CASSQDEVYNSPLHF
.,TRBV4-1,.,TRBJ2-3,TGCGCCAGCAGCCAAGATCTTGCGGACAGCCAGAAGAGCACAGATACGCAGTATTTT,CASSQDLADSQKSTDTQYF